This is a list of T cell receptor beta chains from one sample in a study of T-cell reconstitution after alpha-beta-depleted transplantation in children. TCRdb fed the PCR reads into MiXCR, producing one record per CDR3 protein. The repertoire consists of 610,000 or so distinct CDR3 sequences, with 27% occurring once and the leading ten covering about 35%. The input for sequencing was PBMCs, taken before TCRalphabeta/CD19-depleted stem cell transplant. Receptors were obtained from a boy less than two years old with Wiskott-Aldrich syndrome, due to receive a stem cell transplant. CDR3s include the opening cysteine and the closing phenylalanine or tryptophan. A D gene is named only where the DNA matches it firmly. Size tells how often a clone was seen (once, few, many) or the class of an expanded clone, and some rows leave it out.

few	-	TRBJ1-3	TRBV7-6	CAIRQISGNTIYF	TGTGCCATCAGACAGATCTCTGGAAACACCATATATTTT
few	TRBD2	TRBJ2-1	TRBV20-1	CSARPGLAGGYSYNEQFF	TGCAGTGCTAGACCCGGACTAGCGGGAGGCTACTCCTACAATGAGCAGTTCTTC
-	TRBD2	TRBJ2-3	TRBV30	CAWSPWTSGRGVSTDTQYF	TGTGCCTGGAGTCCCTGGACTAGCGGGAGAGGGGTGAGCACAGATACGCAGTATTTT
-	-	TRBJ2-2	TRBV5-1	CASRGSDGSGELFF	TGCGCCAGCAGAGGGTCGGATGGGTCCGGGGAGCTGTTTTTT
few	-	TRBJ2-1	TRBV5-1	CASSLVGILSDEQFF	TGCGCCAGCAGCTTGGTGGGGATCCTAAGCGATGAGCAGTTCTTC
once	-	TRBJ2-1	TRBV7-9	CASRSGTLNEQFF	TGTGCCAGCAGATCCGGGACACTCAATGAGCAGTTCTTC
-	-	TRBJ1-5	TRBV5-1	CASSLEGPYQPQHF	TGCGCCAGCAGCTTGGAGGGGCCGTATCAGCCCCAGCATTTT
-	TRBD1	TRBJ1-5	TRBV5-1	CASSWTGGSDQPQHF	TGCGCCAGCAGCTGGACAGGGGGTAGCGATCAGCCCCAGCATTTT
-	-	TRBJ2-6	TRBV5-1	CASSLFMVGLSSGANVLTF	TGCGCCAGCAGCTTGTTTATGGTAGGACTTTCCTCTGGGGCCAACGTCCTGACTTTC
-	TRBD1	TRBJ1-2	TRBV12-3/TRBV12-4	CASSRETGGYGYTF	TGTGCCAGCAGTCGCGAGACAGGGGGCTATGGCTACACCTTC
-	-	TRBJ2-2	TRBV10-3	CAIRPNTGELFF	TGTGCCATCAGGCCGAACACCGGGGAGCTGTTTTTT
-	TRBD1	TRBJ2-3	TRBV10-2	CASVPGQGTRSTDTQYF	TGCGCCAGCGTGCCGGGACAGGGAACTAGGAGCACAGATACGCAGTATTTT
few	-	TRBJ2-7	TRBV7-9	CASSFWGDEQYF	TGTGCCAGCAGCTTTTGGGGAGACGAGCAGTACTTC
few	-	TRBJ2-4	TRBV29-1	CSVAVLAVKNIQYF	TGCAGCGTTGCGGTCCTAGCTGTCAAAAACATTCAGTACTTC
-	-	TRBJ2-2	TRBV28	CASKEGTGELFF	TGTGCCAGCAAGGAAGGGACCGGGGAGCTGTTTTTT
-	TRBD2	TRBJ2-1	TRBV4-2	CASGPLAGGSYNEQFF	TGTGCCAGCGGACCTCTAGCGGGAGGCTCCTACAATGAGCAGTTCTTC
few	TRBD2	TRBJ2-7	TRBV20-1	CSARGLAGGNYEQYF	TGCAGTGCTCGTGGCCTAGCGGGAGGTAACTACGAGCAGTACTTC
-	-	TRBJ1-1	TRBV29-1	CSVKNRIQMNTEAFF	TGCAGCGTTAAAAACAGGATCCAGATGAACACTGAAGCTTTCTTT
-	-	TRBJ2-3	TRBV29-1	CSVVSTRDTQYF	TGCAGCGTTGTTTCTACCAGAGATACGCAGTATTTT
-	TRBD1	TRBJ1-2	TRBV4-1	CASSQLLTGEDYGYTF	TGCGCCAGCAGCCAACTCTTAACAGGGGAGGACTATGGCTACACCTTC
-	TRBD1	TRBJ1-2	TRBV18	CASSSLSLTGSNGYTF	TGTGCCAGCTCATCCTTATCCTTGACAGGGTCCAATGGCTACACCTTC
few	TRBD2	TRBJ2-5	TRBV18	CASSPGVAGGEETQYF	TGTGCCAGCTCACCAGGGGTAGCGGGAGGAGAAGAGACCCAGTACTTC
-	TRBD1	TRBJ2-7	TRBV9	CASSGSGTGAYEQYF	TGTGCCAGCAGCGGATCGGGGACAGGGGCCTACGAGCAGTACTTC
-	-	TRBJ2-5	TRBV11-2	CASSLSGGTLETQYF	TGTGCCAGCAGCTTAAGTGGGGGGACTCTGGAGACCCAGTACTTC
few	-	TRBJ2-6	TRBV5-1	CASRRQPSGANVLTF	TGCGCCAGCAGGCGACAGCCATCTGGGGCCAACGTCCTGACTTTC
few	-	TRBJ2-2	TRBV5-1	CASSSLGTNTGELFF	TGCGCCAGCAGCTCCCTTGGTACGAACACCGGGGAGCTGTTTTTT
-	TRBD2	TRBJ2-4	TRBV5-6	CASSFTGTSPKNIQYF	TGTGCCAGCAGCTTTACGGGGACTAGCCCCAAAAACATTCAGTACTTC
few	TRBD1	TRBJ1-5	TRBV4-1	CASSQEAPSAKGASNQPQHF	TGCGCCAGCAGCCAAGAAGCGCCCAGCGCCAAGGGGGCTAGCAATCAGCCCCAGCATTTT
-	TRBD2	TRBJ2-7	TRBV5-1	CASRSGLAASYEQYF	TGCGCCAGCAGATCGGGACTAGCGGCTTCCTACGAGCAGTACTTC
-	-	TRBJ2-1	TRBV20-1	CSARDVRLALNNEQFF	TGCAGTGCTAGAGATGTTCGCCTAGCATTAAACAATGAGCAGTTCTTC
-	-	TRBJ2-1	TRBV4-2	CASSQDRGSGNEQFF	TGTGCCAGCAGCCAAGATCGTGGGAGCGGGAATGAGCAGTTCTTC
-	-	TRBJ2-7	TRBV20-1	CSARPPTGSYEQYF	TGCAGTGCTAGGCCCCCGACTGGATCCTACGAGCAGTACTTC
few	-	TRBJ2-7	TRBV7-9	CASSYARDSSYEQYF	TGTGCCAGCAGCTACGCCCGGGACTCGTCCTACGAGCAGTACTTC
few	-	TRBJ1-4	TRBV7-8	CASSLVGRADEKLFF	TGTGCCAGCAGCTTAGTGGGCAGGGCGGACGAAAAACTGTTTTTT
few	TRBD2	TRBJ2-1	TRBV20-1	CSARKPTSGIYNEQFF	TGCAGTGCTAGGAAACCCACTAGCGGAATCTACAATGAGCAGTTCTTC
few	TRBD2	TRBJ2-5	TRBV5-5	CASSLAGGWQETQYF	TGTGCCAGCAGCTTAGCGGGAGGTTGGCAAGAGACCCAGTACTTC
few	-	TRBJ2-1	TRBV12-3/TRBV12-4	CASSLVTVGPSYNEQFF	TGTGCCAGCAGTTTAGTGACGGTGGGACCTTCCTACAATGAGCAGTTCTTC
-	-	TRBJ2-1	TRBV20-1	CSARRGAFSYNEQFF	TGCAGTGCTAGAAGAGGAGCTTTTTCTTACAATGAGCAGTTCTTC
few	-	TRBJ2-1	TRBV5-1	CASSPRNAKDFSGGEQFF	TGCGCCAGCAGCCCCCGGAATGCGAAGGACTTTAGCGGCGGTGAGCAGTTCTTC
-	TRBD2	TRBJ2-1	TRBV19	CASSILVLAGGNEQFF	TGTGCCAGTAGTATACTGGTACTAGCGGGAGGGAATGAGCAGTTCTTC
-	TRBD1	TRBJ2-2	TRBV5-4	CASSTQGASTGELFF	TGTGCCAGCAGCACCCAGGGGGCAAGCACCGGGGAGCTGTTTTTT
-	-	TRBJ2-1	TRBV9	CASGLARTPKNNEQFF	TGTGCCAGCGGCCTAGCGAGAACCCCAAAGAACAATGAGCAGTTCTTC
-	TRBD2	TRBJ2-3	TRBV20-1	CSATGLAGVRDTQYF	TGCAGTGCCACCGGACTAGCGGGAGTGAGAGATACGCAGTATTTT
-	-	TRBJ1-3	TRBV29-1	CSVELLEGAGNTIYF	TGCAGCGTTGAGTTATTGGAGGGAGCTGGAAACACCATATATTTT
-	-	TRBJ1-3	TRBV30	CAWRSGDTIYF	TGTGCCTGGAGGAGCGGGGACACCATATATTTT
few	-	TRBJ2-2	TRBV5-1	CASSPRSTGELFF	TGCGCCAGCAGCCCTAGGAGCACCGGGGAGCTGTTTTTT
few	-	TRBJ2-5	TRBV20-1	CSARGLQETQYF	TGCAGTGCCCGGGGACTCCAAGAGACCCAGTACTTC
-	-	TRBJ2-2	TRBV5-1	CASSLGPSNTGELFF	TGCGCCAGCAGCTTGGGGCCGTCGAACACCGGGGAGCTGTTTTTT
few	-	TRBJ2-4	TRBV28	CASSSLPGAKNIQYF	TGTGCCAGCAGCTCCCTCCCGGGGGCCAAAAACATTCAGTACTTC
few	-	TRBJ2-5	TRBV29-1	CSVAQGEETQYF	TGCAGCGTTGCGCAGGGAGAAGAGACCCAGTACTTC